This T cell receptor (beta chain) originates from a study of blood T cell repertoires in COVID-19. The ends lost 3 bases at V and 3 bases at J; junction bases unmatched: 5. Germline V CDR1 and CDR2: LGHNA, YNFKEQ. This CDR3 comprises 15 residues. How the authors handled the data: Estimated nucleated cell counts came from reference gene primer amplification. Generated by immunoSEQ multiplex PCR, the TCRdb table keeps only in-frame clones and is missing some. V and J calls and clone size are those listed in that table; D and trimming were worked out from the DNA. The data contain roughly 79,000 clones, roughly 82% of them seen just once; the ten biggest clones take up around 7.2%.

Sequenced input: peripheral blood. The chain combines TRBV4-2 with TRBJ1-5, with 7 bases fitting TRBD1. The sequence was obtained from a human donor in a cohort sampled during active COVID-19. The CDR3 is CASSQETGYNQPQHF. The CDR3 coding sequence is TGTGCCAGCAGCCAGGAGACAGGGTACAATCAGCCCCAGCATTTT.